A single sample gave rise to the 14 T cell receptor beta chains below, sequenced in a study of OX40 agonist ivuxolimab in advanced cancers. Some clones are missing from TCRdb's copy, which holds only in-frame ones; the method was immunoSEQ multiplex PCR. The table shows under 60,000 clones, with approximately 90% occurring only once. Sequencing used CD4+ or CD8+ T cells sorted from blood, obtained in a trial of the OX40 agonist ivuxolimab. The source is an adult with an advanced solid tumor such as melanoma, head and neck, liver or kidney cancer.

The V and J genes are TRBV5-5 and TRBJ2-2, with D perhaps matching TRBD2 (5 bases). This CDR3 contains 14 residues. The ends were cut back, 2 bases at V and 5 bases at J, with 10 bases in the middle. Germline V lookup: CDR1 SGHKS, CDR2 YYEKEE (reference sequence). As DNA, the CDR3 is TGTGCCAGCAGCTTCGGGGAAGGGACCGGGGAGCTGTTTTTT. This translates into CASSFGEGTGELFF.

V is TRBV19 and J is TRBJ1-4; weak D call: TRBD1 (5 bases). In germline, CDR1 is LNHDA, CDR2 SQIVND (reference sequence). This CDR3 region has 15 residues. V dropped 3 bases and J dropped 1 base, with 9 bases sitting between them. The chain's CDR3 is CASSIFGGTNEKLFF. CDR3 in DNA: TGTGCCAGTAGTATCTTTGGGGGAACTAATGAAAAACTGTTTTTT.

The J gene is TRBJ2-3, the V gene TRBV11-2; perhaps TRBD2 as D (6 bases). CDR3 size: 14 residues. The germline CDR1 and CDR2 sequences are SGHAT and FQNNGV. The germline V and J ends were trimmed by 6 bases and 1 base, with 11 bases remaining between them. This CDR3 is CASRGGTGTDTQYF. CDR3 DNA: TGTGCCAGCAGAGGCGGGACCGGCACAGATACGCAGTATTTT.

The V and J genes are TRBV18 and TRBJ2-1, with 7 nucleotides matching TRBD2. The V gene's germline CDR1 is KGHSH and CDR2 LQKENI. After removal of 0 bases from V and 10 bases from J, the junction contained 12 bases not matched to a gene. The CDR3 sequence is 16 residues long. CDR3 DNA: TGTGCCAGCTCACCACCGGTAGGGAGGGCGCCTGGGGAGCAGTTCTTC. Translated: CASSPPVGRAPGEQFF.

This clone was picked up one time. J is TRBJ2-2 and V is TRBV6-1; 12 bases match TRBD1. The CDR3 length is 15 residues. V lost 8 bases and J lost 5; bases outside the gene matches: 6. In germline, CDR1 is MNHNS, CDR2 SASEGT. The CDR3 DNA reads TGTGCCAGCGACCCGGGACAGGGGGCGACCGGGGAGCTGTTTTTT. This translates into CASDPGQGATGELFF.

Notes on this clone: This sample also contains other DNA sequences that code for the same CDR3. V and J are TRBV27 and TRBJ2-7; no clear D gene. Trimming left V 6 bases short and J 2 bases short, with 11 bases between. The V gene's germline CDR1 is MNHEY and CDR2 SMNVEV (reference sequence). The CDR3 contains 13 residues. CDR3 in amino acids: CASSPVSPYEQYF. DNA of the CDR3: TGTGCCAGCAGCCCAGTGAGTCCCTACGAGCAGTACTTC.

The sample holds a few counts of this clone. J is TRBJ2-2 and V is TRBV5-1, with TRBD1 identical over 11 bases. The CDR3 is made up of 18 amino acids. The V gene end was trimmed by 4 bases and the J gene end by 7 bases; junction bases not matched to a gene: 15. Germline V lookup: CDR1 SGHRS, CDR2 YFSETQ. CDR3 bases: TGCGCCAGCAGCCCGCCCACAAGGGACAGGGGGATGGACGGGGAGCTGTTTTTT. Translation: CASSPPTRDRGMDGELFF.

The chain is built from TRBV2 and TRBJ1-6; the match to TRBD1 covers 8 bases. This CDR3 spans 17 amino acids. The germline V gene encodes CDR1 SNHLY and CDR2 FYNNEI. The V segment lost 7 bases and the J segment 1 base; nucleotides outside the gene matches: 9. As DNA, the CDR3 is TGTGCCAGCATTATGTCCCGGGACAGGTCCTATAATTCACCCCTCCACTTT. It is translated as CASIMSRDRSYNSPLHF.

V and J are TRBV28 and TRBJ2-2; 9 bases agree with TRBD2. Looked up from germline, CDR1 is MDHEN and CDR2 is SYDVKM. This CDR3 spans 16 amino acids. V dropped 6 bases and J dropped 3; count of bases not matched to a gene: 8. The CDR3 protein is CASRETSGPDTGELFF. CDR3 nucleotide sequence: TGTGCCAGCAGGGAGACTAGCGGTCCGGACACCGGGGAGCTGTTTTTT.

The CDR3 here is CASSIDWAGATYNEQFF. Written as DNA, the CDR3 is TGTGCCAGTAGTATAGATTGGGCAGGGGCAACCTACAATGAGCAGTTCTTC. This sequence joins TRBV19 and TRBJ2-1; a weak D match, TRBD1 (6 bases). Germline V lookup: CDR1 LNHDA, CDR2 SQIVND (reference sequence). The CDR3 is 17 amino acids. V was shortened by 0 bases and J by 2 bases, with 14 bases between the two germline ends.

The V gene is TRBV7-8, the J gene TRBJ2-5, with a tentative D call TRBD2 (5 bases). Looked up from germline, CDR1 is SGHVS and CDR2 is FQNEAQ. Trimming pared 6 bases from V and 2 bases from J, leaving 13 bases between. The CDR3 runs 14 residues. The CDR3 reads CASSLPRRQETQYF. CDR3 DNA sequence: TGTGCCAGCAGTTTACCGCGGAGGCAAGAGACCCAGTACTTC. Filled out from reference TRBV7-8 and TRBJ2-5, the complete variable domain reads GAGVSQSPRYKVAKRGQDVALRCDPISGHVSLFWYQQALGQGPEFLTYFQNEAQLDKSGLPSDRFFAERPEGSVSTLKIQRTQQEDSAVYLCASSLPRRQETQYFGPGTRLLVL.

The chain links TRBV7-9 to TRBJ2-3; 8 bases are a match to TRBD1. Germline V gives CDR1 SEHNR, CDR2 FQNEAQ (reference sequence). This CDR3 is 16 amino acids long. Trimming removed 4 bases from V and 0 bases from J; junction bases left unmatched: 6. CDR3 sequence (DNA): TGTGCCAGCAGCTCGGCCAGGGGGCTTAGCACAGATACGCAGTATTTT. As protein: CASSSARGLSTDTQYF.

The genes are TRBV14 and TRBJ2-3, with 9 positions matching TRBD2. V dropped 1 base and J dropped 3; count of bases not matched to a gene: 5. CDR3 length: 16 amino acids. CDR1 is SGHDN and CDR2 is FVKESK in the germline V gene. CDR3 sequence (DNA): TGTGCCAGCAGCCAAGTCCCTAGCGGGATAACAGATACGCAGTATTTT. It yields the protein CASSQVPSGITDTQYF.

This chain links TRBV12-5 with TRBJ2-7, with 9 positions matching TRBD1. Germline CDR1 LGHNT, CDR2 FRNRAP. The CDR3 contains 15 residues. V dropped 4 bases and J dropped 4; count of bases not matched to a gene: 8. CDR3 sequence: CASGSGTGISYEQYF. DNA of the CDR3: TGTGCTAGTGGTTCCGGGACAGGGATCTCTTACGAGCAGTACTTC.